This is a list of T cell receptor beta chains from one sample in a study of OX40 agonist ivuxolimab in advanced cancers. Data came from immunoSEQ multiplex PCR; TCRdb stores just in-frame clones and leaves some out. The table has about 27,000 clones, around four fifths seen once. Sequenced here: CD4+ or CD8+ T cells sorted from blood, sampled in a trial of the OX40 agonist ivuxolimab. The receptors stem from an adult with an advanced solid tumor such as melanoma, head and neck, liver or kidney cancer. CDR3s include the opening cysteine and the closing phenylalanine or tryptophan. The D gene is left open where the match is weak. Clone size is shown for a subset of rows, as once, few, many or a class of expanded clone.

v_gene,abundance,j_gene,d_gene,CDR3nt,CDR3aa
TRBV4-1,NA,TRBJ1-1,TRBD1,TGCGCCAGCAGCCACCAGGGGGGGAGCACTGAAGCTTTCTTT,CASSHQGGSTEAFF
TRBV27,NA,TRBJ2-7,TRBD2,TGTGCCAGCAGTGGTAGCGGGCCCTTCTACGAGCAGTACTTC,CASSGSGPFYEQYF
TRBV7-9,NA,TRBJ2-7,NA,TGTGCCAGCAGCCCCGCACGCTCCTACGAGCAGTACTTC,CASSPARSYEQYF
TRBV4-1,NA,TRBJ2-1,NA,TGCGCCAGCAGCCAACTTCTCAGTTACAATGAGCAGTTCTTC,CASSQLLSYNEQFF
TRBV14,NA,TRBJ2-7,TRBD2,TGTGCCAGCAGTCCTAGCGGGCAAACCTACGAGCAGTACTTC,CASSPSGQTYEQYF
TRBV19,once,TRBJ2-7,NA,TGTGCCAGTAGTATAGGGGACGAGGTCCCCTACGAGCAGTACTTC,CASSIGDEVPYEQYF
TRBV14,NA,TRBJ2-1,NA,TGTGCCAGCAGCAAGTTCTACAATGAGCAGTTCTTC,CASSKFYNEQFF
TRBV6-5,NA,TRBJ2-7,TRBD2,TGTGCCAGCAGTTACACGACTAGCGGCTCCTACGAGCAGTACTTC,CASSYTTSGSYEQYF
TRBV9,NA,TRBJ2-3,TRBD1,TGTGCCAGCAGCGCACAGGGGGATACGCAGTATTTT,CASSAQGDTQYF
TRBV7-2,NA,TRBJ1-2,TRBD1,TGTGCCAGCAGCCTGCCGGGACAGGGCTTCTATGGCTACACCTTC,CASSLPGQGFYGYTF
TRBV30,NA,TRBJ2-5,TRBD2,TGTGCCTGGAGTACTAGCGGGGCGGAGACCCAGTACTTC,CAWSTSGAETQYF
TRBV7-9,NA,TRBJ2-1,NA,TGTGCCAGCAGCTTAGCCGGGGGCAGGGGGTCACACAATGAGCAGTTCTTC,CASSLAGGRGSHNEQFF
TRBV7-3,NA,TRBJ1-1,NA,TGTGCCAGCAGCTTAACAGGCGGCGGCAGGGACACTGAAGCTTTCTTT,CASSLTGGGRDTEAFF
TRBV13,NA,TRBJ2-7,TRBD2,TGTGCCAGCAGCTTTAGGACGGGCAGTCCGGGACTAGCGGGCTTACGGCTCGAGCAGTACTTC,CASSFRTGSPGLAGLRLEQYF